Listed below are T cell receptor beta chains from one sample, sequenced in a study of T cell changes during pregnancy in multiple sclerosis. Generated by immunoSEQ multiplex PCR, the TCRdb table keeps only in-frame clones and is missing some. The sample shows some 60,000 clones, 70% to 90% of them seen only once. Sequenced here: peripheral blood, sampled after pregnancy. Receptor source: a female donor with multiple sclerosis, enrolled in a pregnancy study. The CDR3 runs from the conserved cysteine through the conserved F or W. The D gene is left open where the match is weak. Rows may omit the clone size; those that give it use once, few, many or a size class.

clone_size: -
v_call: TRBV11-1
d_call: TRBD2
j_call: TRBJ2-1
cdr3_aa: CASSHPGEGNLEFF
cdr3_nt: TGTGCCAGCAGCCATCCGGGGGAGGGAAATTTGGAGTTCTTC

clone_size: -
v_call: TRBV5-1
d_call: -
j_call: TRBJ2-1
cdr3_aa: CASSGGIGSYNEQFF
cdr3_nt: TGCGCCAGCAGCGGGGGGATAGGGTCCTACAATGAGCAGTTCTTC

clone_size: -
v_call: TRBV6-6
d_call: TRBD1
j_call: TRBJ2-1
cdr3_aa: CASRGPGTGWNNEQFF
cdr3_nt: TGCGCCAGCAGGGGCCCCGGGACAGGGTGGAACAATGAGCAGTTCTTC

clone_size: -
v_call: TRBV7-2
d_call: TRBD2
j_call: TRBJ2-7
cdr3_aa: CASSLGLAPYEQYF
cdr3_nt: TGTGCCAGCAGCTTAGGACTAGCACCCTACGAGCAGTACTTC

clone_size: -
v_call: TRBV10-3
d_call: -
j_call: TRBJ2-3
cdr3_aa: CAISGTGGGPGDTQYF
cdr3_nt: TGTGCCATCAGTGGGACGGGCGGGGGCCCCGGGGATACGCAGTATTTT

clone_size: -
v_call: TRBV19
d_call: TRBD2
j_call: TRBJ2-7
cdr3_aa: CASRGGANPYEQYF
cdr3_nt: TGTGCCTCGAGGGGAGGGGCGAACCCCTACGAGCAGTACTTC

clone_size: -
v_call: TRBV2
d_call: -
j_call: TRBJ1-1
cdr3_aa: CATRYYGNTEAFF
cdr3_nt: TGTGCCACCCGCTATTACGGGAACACTGAAGCTTTCTTT

clone_size: -
v_call: TRBV28
d_call: TRBD2
j_call: TRBJ2-2
cdr3_aa: CASRGLAGVAGELFF
cdr3_nt: TGTGCCAGCAGGGGACTAGCGGGGGTCGCCGGGGAGCTGTTTTTT

clone_size: -
v_call: TRBV4-1
d_call: TRBD2
j_call: TRBJ2-3
cdr3_aa: CASSRRSGGSDTQYF
cdr3_nt: TGCGCCAGCAGCCGCCGTAGCGGGGGCTCAGATACGCAGTATTTT

clone_size: -
v_call: TRBV7-2
d_call: TRBD1
j_call: TRBJ1-5
cdr3_aa: CASSLTGGGNQPQHF
cdr3_nt: TGTGCCAGCAGCTTAACAGGGGGCGGCAATCAGCCCCAGCATTTT

clone_size: -
v_call: TRBV2
d_call: TRBD2
j_call: TRBJ2-7
cdr3_aa: CASSFSGGSYEQYF
cdr3_nt: TGTGCCAGCAGTTTTAGCGGGGGGTCCTACGAGCAGTACTTC

clone_size: -
v_call: TRBV11-3
d_call: -
j_call: TRBJ1-3
cdr3_aa: CASVQLGNPNSGNTIYF
cdr3_nt: TGTGCCAGCGTCCAACTCGGGAACCCTAACTCTGGAAACACCATATATTTT

clone_size: -
v_call: TRBV6-6
d_call: -
j_call: TRBJ1-1
cdr3_aa: CASSYGTVSVNTEAFF
cdr3_nt: TGTGCCAGCAGTTACGGTACGGTATCTGTGAACACTGAAGCTTTCTTT

clone_size: -
v_call: TRBV4-2
d_call: TRBD1
j_call: TRBJ2-7
cdr3_aa: CASSQGTGITYEQYF
cdr3_nt: TGTGCCAGCAGCCAGGGGACAGGGATTACCTACGAGCAGTACTTC

clone_size: -
v_call: TRBV7-2
d_call: -
j_call: TRBJ1-2
cdr3_aa: CASSLPTPRYGYTF
cdr3_nt: TGTGCCAGCAGCTTACCGACACCGCGTTATGGCTACACCTTC

clone_size: -
v_call: TRBV15
d_call: -
j_call: TRBJ1-6
cdr3_aa: CATSREMSSYNSPLHF
cdr3_nt: TGTGCCACCAGCAGGGAGATGAGCTCCTATAATTCACCCCTCCACTTT

clone_size: few
v_call: TRBV2
d_call: -
j_call: TRBJ1-2
cdr3_aa: CASSDMEYGYTF
cdr3_nt: TGTGCCAGCAGTGATATGGAGTATGGCTACACCTTC

clone_size: -
v_call: TRBV5-5
d_call: TRBD1
j_call: TRBJ2-7
cdr3_aa: CASGDRAYEQYF
cdr3_nt: TGTGCCAGCGGGGACAGGGCCTACGAGCAGTACTTC

clone_size: once
v_call: TRBV6-4
d_call: TRBD1
j_call: TRBJ2-6
cdr3_aa: CASSEGGAGANVLTF
cdr3_nt: TGTGCCAGCAGTGAAGGGGGCGCTGGGGCCAACGTCCTGACTTTC

clone_size: -
v_call: TRBV2
d_call: TRBD1
j_call: TRBJ2-3
cdr3_aa: CASTTGADTQYF
cdr3_nt: TGTGCCAGCACGACAGGGGCAGATACGCAGTATTTT

clone_size: once
v_call: TRBV5-1
d_call: TRBD1
j_call: TRBJ2-5
cdr3_aa: CASSLETGGETQYF
cdr3_nt: TGCGCCAGCAGCTTGGAGACAGGGGGGGAGACCCAGTACTTC

clone_size: -
v_call: TRBV28
d_call: -
j_call: TRBJ2-3
cdr3_aa: CASSLGTVHQYF
cdr3_nt: TGTGCCAGCAGTTTAGGTACAGTCCACCAGTATTTT

clone_size: -
v_call: TRBV7-9
d_call: -
j_call: TRBJ2-7
cdr3_aa: CASSFERKTEQYF
cdr3_nt: TGTGCCAGCAGCTTTGAGCGGAAAACCGAGCAGTACTTC

clone_size: -
v_call: TRBV7-9
d_call: -
j_call: TRBJ1-2
cdr3_aa: CASSLDSNYGYTF
cdr3_nt: TGTGCCAGCAGCCTCGACAGCAACTATGGCTACACCTTC

clone_size: once
v_call: TRBV11-1
d_call: -
j_call: TRBJ1-1
cdr3_aa: CASRLGRNTEAFF
cdr3_nt: TGTGCCAGCAGGCTTGGGCGAAACACTGAAGCTTTCTTT

clone_size: -
v_call: TRBV9
d_call: -
j_call: TRBJ1-6
cdr3_aa: CASSVGIGADNSPLHF
cdr3_nt: TGTGCCAGCAGCGTAGGGATAGGGGCGGATAATTCACCCCTCCACTTT

clone_size: -
v_call: TRBV27
d_call: -
j_call: TRBJ1-2
cdr3_aa: CASSSRRQNYGYTF
cdr3_nt: TGTGCCAGCAGTTCCCGACGACAGAACTATGGCTACACCTTC